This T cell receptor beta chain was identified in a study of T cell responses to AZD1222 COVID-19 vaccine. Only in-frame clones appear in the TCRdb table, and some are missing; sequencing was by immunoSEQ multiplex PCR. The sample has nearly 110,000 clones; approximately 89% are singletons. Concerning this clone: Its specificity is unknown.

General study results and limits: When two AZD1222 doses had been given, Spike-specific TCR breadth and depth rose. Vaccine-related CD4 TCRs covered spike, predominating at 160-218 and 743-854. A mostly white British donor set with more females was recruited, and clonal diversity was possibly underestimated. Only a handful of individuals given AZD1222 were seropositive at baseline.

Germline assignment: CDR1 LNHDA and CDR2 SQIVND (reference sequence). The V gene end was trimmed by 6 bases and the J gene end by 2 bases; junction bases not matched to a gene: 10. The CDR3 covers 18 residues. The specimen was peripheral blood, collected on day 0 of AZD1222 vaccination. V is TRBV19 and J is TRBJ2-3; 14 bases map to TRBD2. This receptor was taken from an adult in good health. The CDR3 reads CASSPRTSGGRSTDTQYF. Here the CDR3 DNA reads TGTGCCAGTAGCCCCCGGACTAGCGGGGGGAGGTCCACAGATACGCAGTATTTT.